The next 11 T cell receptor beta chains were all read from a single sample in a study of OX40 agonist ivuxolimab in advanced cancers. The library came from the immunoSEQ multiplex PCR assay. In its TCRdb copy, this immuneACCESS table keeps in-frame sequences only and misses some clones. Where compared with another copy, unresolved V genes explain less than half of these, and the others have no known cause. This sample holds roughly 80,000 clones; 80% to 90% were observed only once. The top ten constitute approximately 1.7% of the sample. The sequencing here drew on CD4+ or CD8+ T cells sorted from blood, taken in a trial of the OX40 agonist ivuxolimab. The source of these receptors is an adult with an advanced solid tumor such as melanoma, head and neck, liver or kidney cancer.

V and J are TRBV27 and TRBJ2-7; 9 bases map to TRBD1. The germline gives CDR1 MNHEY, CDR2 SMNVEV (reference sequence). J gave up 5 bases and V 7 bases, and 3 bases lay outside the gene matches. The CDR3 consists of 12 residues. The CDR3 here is CASTGQGNEQYF. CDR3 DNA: TGTGCCAGCACAGGACAGGGGAACGAGCAGTACTTC.

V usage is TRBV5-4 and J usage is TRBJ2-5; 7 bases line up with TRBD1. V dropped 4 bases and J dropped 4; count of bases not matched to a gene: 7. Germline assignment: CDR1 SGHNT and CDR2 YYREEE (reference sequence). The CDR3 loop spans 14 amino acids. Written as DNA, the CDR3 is TGTGCCAGCAGCCCAAAAAAGGGGGCAGAGACCCAGTACTTC. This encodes CASSPKKGAETQYF.

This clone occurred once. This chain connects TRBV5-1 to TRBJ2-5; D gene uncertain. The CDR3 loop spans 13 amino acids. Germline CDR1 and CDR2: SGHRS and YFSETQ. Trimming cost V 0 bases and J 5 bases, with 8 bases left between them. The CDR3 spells CASSLDTGETQYF. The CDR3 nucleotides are TGCGCCAGCAGCTTGGATACCGGGGAGACCCAGTACTTC.

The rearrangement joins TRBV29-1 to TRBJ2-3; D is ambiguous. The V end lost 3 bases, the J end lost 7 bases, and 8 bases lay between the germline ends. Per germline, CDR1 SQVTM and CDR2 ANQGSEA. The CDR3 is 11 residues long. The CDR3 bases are TGCAGCGTTGATATGGCTTATACGCAGTATTTT. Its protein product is CSVDMAYTQYF.

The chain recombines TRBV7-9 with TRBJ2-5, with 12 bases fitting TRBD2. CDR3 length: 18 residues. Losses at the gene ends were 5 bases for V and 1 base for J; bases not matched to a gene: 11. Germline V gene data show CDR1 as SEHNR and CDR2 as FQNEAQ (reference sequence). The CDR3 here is CASSHWTSGEWGQETQYF. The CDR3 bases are TGTGCCAGCAGCCACTGGACTAGCGGGGAATGGGGCCAAGAGACCCAGTACTTC.

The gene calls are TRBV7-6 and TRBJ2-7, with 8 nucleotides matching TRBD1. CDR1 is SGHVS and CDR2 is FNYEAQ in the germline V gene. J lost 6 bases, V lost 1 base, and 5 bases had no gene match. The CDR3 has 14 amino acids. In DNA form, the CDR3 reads TGTGCCAGCAGCTTAGGGACAGGGCGGACCGAGCAGTACTTC. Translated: CASSLGTGRTEQYF.

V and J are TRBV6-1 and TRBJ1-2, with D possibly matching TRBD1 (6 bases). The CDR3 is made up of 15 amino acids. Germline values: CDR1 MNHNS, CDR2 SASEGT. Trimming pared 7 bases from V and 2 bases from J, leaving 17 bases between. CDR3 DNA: TGTGCCAGCACTACCATGGGGGCATCCAACTATGGCTACACCTTC. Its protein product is CASTTMGASNYGYTF.

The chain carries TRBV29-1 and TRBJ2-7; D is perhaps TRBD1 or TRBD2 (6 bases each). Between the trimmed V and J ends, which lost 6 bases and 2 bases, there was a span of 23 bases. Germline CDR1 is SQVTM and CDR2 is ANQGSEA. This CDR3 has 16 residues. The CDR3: CSVPAWGAGATYEQYF. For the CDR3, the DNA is TGCAGCGTACCCGCCTGGGGGGCCGGGGCCACCTACGAGCAGTACTTC.

The CDR3 spells CASRDDRGQLDTQYF. The CDR3 bases are TGTGCCAGCCGCGACGACAGGGGGCAGTTAGATACGCAGTATTTT. This chain joins TRBV4-2 and TRBJ2-3; 10 nucleotides line up with TRBD1. V gave up 8 bases and J gave up 5 bases; unmatched junction bases: 10. Germline V lookup: CDR1 LGHNA, CDR2 YNFKEQ. This CDR3 is built from 15 residues.

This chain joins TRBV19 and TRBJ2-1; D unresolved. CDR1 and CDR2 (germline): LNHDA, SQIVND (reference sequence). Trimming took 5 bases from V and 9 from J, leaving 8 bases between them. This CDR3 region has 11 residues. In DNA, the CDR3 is TGTGCCAGTAGTCTAGGCGGTGAGCAGTTCTTC. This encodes CASSLGGEQFF.

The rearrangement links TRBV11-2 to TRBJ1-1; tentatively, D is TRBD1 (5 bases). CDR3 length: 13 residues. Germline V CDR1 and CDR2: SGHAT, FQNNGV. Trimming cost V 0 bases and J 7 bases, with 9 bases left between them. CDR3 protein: CASSLDWQGEAFF. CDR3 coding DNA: TGTGCCAGCAGCTTAGATTGGCAGGGTGAAGCTTTCTTT.